One sample yielded the 25 T cell receptor beta chains listed below, sequenced in a study of T-cell reconstitution after alpha-beta-depleted transplantation in children. A TCRbeta library incorporating unique molecular identifiers was prepared. TCRdb re-analysed the PCR reads in MiXCR, keeping a single row per CDR3 protein. The repertoire consists of over 100,000 distinct CDR3 sequences, with under 7% occurring once and the leading ten covering approximately 6.6%. Sequenced material: PBMCs, mostly from graft donor cells, taken 60 days after TCRalphabeta/CD19-depleted stem cell transplant. These receptors came from a female patient under 10 years old who had a stem cell transplant for Fanconi anemia, so the T cells may come from the graft donor.

This clonotype was found many times. V gene TRBV15 combines with J gene TRBJ2-3; 11 bases align to TRBD1. The CDR3 covers 17 residues. Germline CDR1 and CDR2: LNHNV and YYDKDF (reference sequence). With 0 bases clipped from V and 4 bases from J, the junction kept 6 bases outside the gene matches. CDR3 DNA: TGTGCCACCAGCAGAGATCTTGGGGGACAGGGGGCAGATACGCAGTATTTT. Protein sequence: CATSRDLGGQGADTQYF. The full variable domain, completed using reference TRBV15 and TRBJ2-3, is DAMVIQNPRYQVTQFGKPVTLSCSQTLNHNVMYWYQQKSSQAPKLLFHYYDKDFNNEADTPDNFQSRRPNTSFCFLDIRSPGLGDTAMYLCATSRDLGGQGADTQYFGPGTRLTVL.

This clonotype was counted a few times. The chain employs TRBV27 and TRBJ2-7; D is unclear. V was pared by 3 bases and J by 2 bases, with 8 bases between. This CDR3 has 13 amino acids. CDR1 MNHEY and CDR2 SMNVEV come from the germline V gene (reference sequence). The CDR3 region has the DNA TGTGCCAGCAGTTTTGGGCCTCCCTACGAGCAGTACTTC. Protein sequence: CASSFGPPYEQYF.

A few counts support this clonotype. This chain connects TRBV6-2 or TRBV6-3 to TRBJ2-5, with TRBD2 as a possible D gene (6 bases). The CDR3 has 15 amino acids. The germline gives CDR1 MNHEY, CDR2 SVGEGT. Trimming stripped 6 bases from V and 1 base from J, with 15 bases between. Here the CDR3 reads CASSFTLAPQETQYF. In DNA, the CDR3 is TGTGCCAGCAGCTTCACCCTAGCGCCCCAAGAGACCCAGTACTTC.

The genes are TRBV7-3 and TRBJ2-7, with TRBD2 matching 12 bases. CDR1 and CDR2 from the germline V gene are SGHTA and FQGTGA. Losses at the gene ends were 3 bases for V and 6 bases for J; bases not matched to a gene: 15. This CDR3 has 18 amino acids. The CDR3 nucleotides read TGTGCCAGCAGCTTTGGGACTAGCGGGCACTCAACACGGGGCGAGCAGTACTTC. It is translated as CASSFGTSGHSTRGEQYF.

Many counts were recorded for this clonotype. The CDR3 spells CASSYPGLWETQYF. CDR3 in DNA: TGTGCCAGCAGTTACCCGGGCCTTTGGGAGACCCAGTACTTC. The chain recombines TRBV6-5 with TRBJ2-5; D gene uncertain. Germline V CDR1 and CDR2: MNHEY, SVGAGI. This CDR3 region has 14 residues. With 2 bases removed from V and 5 bases from J, the gap between germline ends came to 12 bases.

This clonotype was seen many times. The rearrangement uses TRBV20-1 and TRBJ2-6; either TRBD1 or TRBD2 may supply D (5 bases each). The CDR3 runs 17 residues. Germline CDR1 is DFQATT and CDR2 is SNEGSKA (reference sequence). V shed 3 bases and J shed 8 bases, with 23 bases lying between them. CDR3 in amino acids: CSASSQFRDAGTNVLTF. CDR3 DNA sequence: TGCAGTGCTAGTTCCCAATTCCGGGACGCCGGAACCAACGTCCTGACTTTC.

This clonotype was seen a few times. V gene TRBV9 combines with J gene TRBJ2-7, with 7 bases lining up with TRBD2. V shed 3 bases and J 2 bases; nucleotides not matched to a gene: 14. The germline gives CDR1 SGDLS, CDR2 YYNGEE. This CDR3 region has 17 residues. CDR3 in DNA: TGTGCCAGCAGCGAGCTGGGGGACTACAAAAACACCTACGAGCAGTACTTC. Translation gives CASSELGDYKNTYEQYF. The full variable domain, its missing parts supplied by reference TRBV9 and TRBJ2-7, is DSGVTQTPKHLITATGQRVTLRCSPRSGDLSVYWYQQSLDQGLQFLIQYYNGEERAKGNILERFSAQQFPDLHSELNLSSLELGDSALYFCASSELGDYKNTYEQYFGPGTRLTVT.

The rearrangement links TRBV16 to TRBJ1-1; 8 bases map to TRBD1. The ends lost 4 bases at V and 5 bases at J; junction bases unmatched: 6. The CDR3 has 14 residues. Germline assignment: CDR1 KGHSY and CDR2 FQNENV. This CDR3 is CASSRTGKGTEAFF. The CDR3 DNA follows: TGTGCCAGCAGCCGGACAGGGAAAGGGACTGAAGCTTTCTTT.

In this sample, this clonotype turned up a few times. The J gene is TRBJ2-7, the V gene TRBV18; 7 nucleotides align to TRBD1. Germline values: CDR1 KGHSH, CDR2 LQKENI. The J segment lost 1 base and the V segment lost 3 bases, leaving 3 bases of the junction unmatched. The CDR3 runs 14 residues. The CDR3, as DNA: TGTGCCAGCTCACCTAAGACAGGGTCCTACGAGCAGTACTTC. Translated: CASSPKTGSYEQYF.

This clonotype was detected many times. The genes are TRBV3-1 and TRBJ2-1; 14 positions match TRBD2. With V trimmed by 5 bases and J by 10 bases, 10 bases remained unmatched. CDR3 length equals 16 residues. Germline CDR1 and CDR2: LGHDT and YNNKEL (reference sequence). CDR3 coding DNA: TGTGCCAGCAGCATTCAGGGGACTAGCGGGAGATCAGAGCAGTTCTTC. It is translated as CASSIQGTSGRSEQFF.

This clonotype was counted many times. The rearrangement links TRBV20-1 to TRBJ2-5; tentative D call: TRBD2 (5 bases). Germline V gives CDR1 DFQATT, CDR2 SNEGSKA (reference sequence). The V and J ends lost 0 bases and 0 bases respectively, with 11 bases between them. The CDR3 extends over 15 amino acids. For the CDR3, the DNA is TGCAGTGCTAGAGACGAGGAGCGGTACCAAGAGACCCAGTACTTC. Translation gives CSARDEERYQETQYF.

This clonotype showed up many times. The chain couples TRBV18 to TRBJ2-7; 7 nucleotides match TRBD1. This CDR3 contains 13 residues. The germline V gene encodes CDR1 KGHSH and CDR2 LQKENI. The trim removed 5 bases at V and 5 bases at J, leaving 6 bases unmatched. The CDR3 nucleotides are TGTGCCAGCTCATCAACAGGGGAAAACGAGCAGTACTTC. This gives the protein CASSSTGENEQYF.

This clonotype showed up many times. The chain joins TRBV5-1 to TRBJ2-3; 15 bases align to TRBD2. Trimming at V came to 5 bases and at J to 2 bases, leaving 9 bases not matched to a gene. This CDR3 has 18 residues. The germline CDR1 and CDR2 sequences are SGHRS and YFSETQ. Here the CDR3 reads CASSSGLAGGGDTDTQYF. The CDR3 DNA reads TGCGCCAGCAGTTCCGGACTAGCGGGAGGGGGGGACACAGATACGCAGTATTTT.

In this sample, this clonotype turned up many times. The chain recombines TRBV12-3 or TRBV12-4 with TRBJ2-7; D unclear. V lost 2 bases and J 6 bases, leaving 17 bases between the germline ends. There are 15 residues in the CDR3. The CDR3 here is CASSLMAAMKGEQYF. For the CDR3, the DNA is TGTGCCAGCAGTTTAATGGCGGCAATGAAAGGCGAGCAGTACTTC.

This rearrangement joins TRBV7-2 to TRBJ2-5; 7 bases are a match to TRBD1. Unmatched junction bases numbered 5, after V lost 4 bases and J lost 3 bases. This CDR3 has 14 residues. Germline assignment: CDR1 SGHTA and CDR2 FQGNSA. In DNA, the CDR3 is TGTGCCAGCAGCTGGGACAGAGACAAAGAGACCCAGTACTTC. Translating gives CASSWDRDKETQYF.

This clonotype was seen ten or more times. The V and J genes are TRBV21-1 and TRBJ2-2; TRBD2, the D gene given by the table, was not confirmed from the DNA. TRBV21-1 is flagged as a pseudogene. This CDR3 is 18 amino acids long. The CDR3 protein is CASSPPPLTSPNTGELFF. CDR3 nucleotides: TGTGCCAGCAGTCCACCTCCTTTGACAAGTCCTAACACCGGGGAGCTGTTTTTT.

This clonotype came up many times. J is TRBJ1-2 and V is TRBV24-1; a weak D match, TRBD1 (6 bases). The CDR3 consists of 14 residues. Germline-derived CDR1 and CDR2 are KGHDR and SFDVKD. V was clipped by 5 bases and J by 3 bases, with 12 bases between them. CDR3 in DNA: TGTGCCACCAGTGCCAAGGACAGAGACTATGGCTACACCTTC. Its protein is CATSAKDRDYGYTF.

This clonotype was observed at least ten times. The chain couples TRBV29-1 to TRBJ2-2, with D hard to call. Trimming left V 3 bases short and J 4 bases short, with 6 bases between. This CDR3 spans 12 amino acids. Germline loops: CDR1 SQVTM, CDR2 ANQGSEA. CDR3 sequence reads: CSVERSTGELFF. The CDR3 bases are TGCAGCGTTGAGCGCTCCACCGGGGAGCTGTTTTTT.

This clonotype showed up many times. V usage is TRBV9 and J usage is TRBJ2-1; TRBD1 or TRBD2 may be the D gene (6 bases each). Germline lookup yields CDR1 SGDLS and CDR2 YYNGEE. This CDR3 is built from 16 residues. Trimming shortened V by 0 bases and J by 2 bases, and 12 bases separated the two germline ends. This CDR3 reads CASSVVGGRTYNEQFF. The CDR3 DNA reads as TGTGCCAGCAGCGTAGTAGGGGGGCGCACCTACAATGAGCAGTTCTTC. The variable domain in full, with the rest retrieved from reference TRBV9 and TRBJ2-1, is DSGVTQTPKHLITATGQRVTLRCSPRSGDLSVYWYQQSLDQGLQFLIQYYNGEERAKGNILERFSAQQFPDLHSELNLSSLELGDSALYFCASSVVGGRTYNEQFFGPGTRLTVL.

This clonotype was counted at least ten times. The rearrangement uses TRBV7-8 and TRBJ2-2; D may be TRBD1 or TRBD2 (5 bases each). Germline CDR1 reads SGHVS; CDR2 reads FQNEAQ. This CDR3 is 19 amino acids long. The V and J ends lost 1 base and 3 bases respectively, with 21 bases between them. The CDR3 loop reads CASSLVILPGPIYTGELFF. CDR3 sequence (DNA): TGTGCCAGCAGCTTAGTCATACTTCCGGGACCCATATACACCGGGGAGCTGTTTTTT.

This clonotype was observed many times. J is TRBJ2-2 and V is TRBV27; no reliable D call. The ends were cut back, 1 base at V and 9 bases at J, with 6 bases in the middle. The CDR3 consists of 12 residues. CDR1 and CDR2 (germline): MNHEY, SMNVEV (reference sequence). In DNA, the CDR3 is TGTGCCAGCAGTTTATTGGGGAGGGAGCTGTTTTTT. This encodes CASSLLGRELFF.

The CDR3, as DNA: TGTGCCAGCAGCTTAAACGGAGGGGGGGAGACCCAGTACTTC. Amino acid sequence: CASSLNGGGETQYF. The chain has TRBV7-9 and TRBJ2-5; tentatively, D is TRBD1 or TRBD2 (6 bases each). The CDR3 extends over 14 amino acids. Trimming took 2 bases from V and 5 from J, leaving 12 bases between them. Germline assignment: CDR1 SEHNR and CDR2 FQNEAQ (reference sequence).

V is TRBV12-3 or TRBV12-4 and J is TRBJ1-4; 7 bases align to TRBD1. J lost 4 bases, V lost 6 bases, and 5 bases had no gene match. This CDR3 contains 14 residues. The CDR3 here is CASSKGQFNEKLFF. For the CDR3, the DNA is TGTGCCAGCAGCAAGGGACAGTTTAATGAAAAACTGTTTTTT.

This clonotype showed up many times. The chain has TRBV6-2 or TRBV6-3 and TRBJ2-1, with 15 positions matching TRBD2. CDR3 length: 16 residues. Germline assignment: CDR1 MNHEY and CDR2 SVGEGT. V dropped 6 bases and J dropped 7; count of bases not matched to a gene: 7. CDR3 region: CASRLPGLAGGNEQFF. The DNA of the CDR3 is TGTGCCAGCAGGTTACCGGGACTAGCGGGGGGAAATGAGCAGTTCTTC.

The table lists this clonotype with many counts. The chain uses TRBV11-2 and TRBJ2-7; weak D call: TRBD1 (6 bases). Germline V gives CDR1 SGHAT, CDR2 FQNNGV. Trimming removed 1 base from V and 2 bases from J, with 15 bases in between. The CDR3 spans 16 residues. Here the CDR3 DNA reads TGTGCCAGCAGCTTAGGCTACAGGGATGGGGCCTACGAGCAGTACTTC. Protein product: CASSLGYRDGAYEQYF. The full variable domain, its missing parts supplied by reference TRBV11-2 and TRBJ2-7, is EAGVAQSPRYKIIEKRQSVAFWCNPISGHATLYWYQQILGQGPKLLIQFQNNGVVDDSQLPKDRFSAERLKGVDSTLKIQPAKLEDSAVYLCASSLGYRDGAYEQYFGPGTRLTVT.